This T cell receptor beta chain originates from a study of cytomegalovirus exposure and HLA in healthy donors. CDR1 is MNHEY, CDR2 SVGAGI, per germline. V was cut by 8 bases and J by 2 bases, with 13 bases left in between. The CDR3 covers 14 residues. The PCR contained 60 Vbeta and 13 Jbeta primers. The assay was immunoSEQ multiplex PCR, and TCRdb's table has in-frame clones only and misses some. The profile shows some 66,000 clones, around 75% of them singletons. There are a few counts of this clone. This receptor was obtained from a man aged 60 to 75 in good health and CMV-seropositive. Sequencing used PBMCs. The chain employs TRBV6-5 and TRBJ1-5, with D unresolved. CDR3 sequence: CASGPTYGNQPQHF. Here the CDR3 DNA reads TGTGCCAGCGGCCCGACTTATGGCAATCAGCCCCAGCATTTT.